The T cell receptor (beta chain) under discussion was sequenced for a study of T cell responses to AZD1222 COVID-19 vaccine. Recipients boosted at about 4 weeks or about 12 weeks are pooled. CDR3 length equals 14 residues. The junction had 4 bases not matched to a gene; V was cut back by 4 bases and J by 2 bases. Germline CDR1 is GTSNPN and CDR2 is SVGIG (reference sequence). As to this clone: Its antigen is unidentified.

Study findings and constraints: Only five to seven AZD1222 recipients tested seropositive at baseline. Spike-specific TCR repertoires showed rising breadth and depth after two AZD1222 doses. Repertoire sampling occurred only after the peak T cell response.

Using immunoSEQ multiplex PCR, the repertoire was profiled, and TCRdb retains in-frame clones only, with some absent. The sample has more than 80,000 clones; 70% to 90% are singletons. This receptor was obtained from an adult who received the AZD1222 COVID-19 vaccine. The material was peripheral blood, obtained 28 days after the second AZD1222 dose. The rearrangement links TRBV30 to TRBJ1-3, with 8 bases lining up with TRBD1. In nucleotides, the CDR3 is TGTGCCTGGACCGGGACAGGTGCTGGAAACACCATATATTTT. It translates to CAWTGTGAGNTIYF.